This passage covers 7 T cell receptor beta chains from one sample sequenced in a study of human T cells and chemical hapten exposure. Time point in this sample: patch test 1, 2 weeks after DPC sensitization. Treatment noted: therapeutic diphenylcyclopropenone sensitization with weekly scalp DPC. TCRdb reprocessed the RACE reads via MiXCR and lists one record per CDR3 protein. The table shows about 99,000 distinct CDR3 sequences, with 9.5% to 15% occurring only once. The sequenced sample was whole blood, obtained in connection with sensitization to the hapten diphenylcyclopropenone (DPC). The receptors stem from a woman between 40 and 50 years old with alopecia areata. Some clones in this sample may be carry-over from other donors' samples.

The genes are TRBV7-2 and TRBJ2-7; D may correspond to TRBD1 or TRBD2 (5 bases each). V was cut by 3 bases and J by 3 bases, with 15 bases left in between. The CDR3 spans 15 residues. CDR1 and CDR2 from the germline V gene are SGHTA and FQGNSA. The CDR3 protein is CASSLDPGRGYEQYF. DNA for the CDR3: TGTGCCAGCAGCTTGGACCCGGGACGGGGCTACGAGCAGTACTTC.

This clonotype has only a few counts. The chain couples TRBV10-3 to TRBJ1-1; no clear D. Germline V gene lookup returns CDR1 ENHRY and CDR2 SYGVKD. V was pared by 2 bases and J by 4 bases, with 14 bases between. The CDR3 runs 15 residues. The CDR3 is CAISEGNTGGTEAFF. As DNA, the CDR3 is TGTGCCATCAGTGAGGGAAATACGGGAGGCACTGAAGCTTTCTTT.

The J gene is TRBJ2-1, the V gene TRBV5-1; no definite D call. The ends were cut back, 0 bases at V and 0 bases at J, with 10 bases in the middle. CDR3 size: 16 residues. Germline loops: CDR1 SGHRS, CDR2 YFSETQ. CDR3 sequence (DNA): TGCGCCAGCAGCTTGGACAGCTTTAGCTCCTACAATGAGCAGTTCTTC. This codes for CASSLDSFSSYNEQFF.

This clonotype was counted many times. The chain recombines TRBV7-2 with TRBJ2-7; D call uncertain. This CDR3 contains 13 residues. The germline CDR1 and CDR2 sequences are SGHTA and FQGNSA. V lost 3 bases and J 3 bases, leaving 9 bases between the germline ends. CDR3 residues: CASSFAGGYEQYF. DNA of the CDR3: TGTGCCAGCAGCTTCGCTGGCGGCTACGAGCAGTACTTC. Full variable domain (rest looked up from reference TRBV7-2 and TRBJ2-7): GAGVSQSPSNKVTEKGKDVELRCDPISGHTALYWYRQSLGQGLEFLIYFQGNSAPDKSGLPSDRFSAERTGGSVSTLTIQRTQQEDSAVYLCASSFAGGYEQYFGPGTRLTVT.

At least ten counts were recorded for this clonotype. The chain couples TRBV29-1 to TRBJ2-7; weak D call: TRBD1 (5 bases). The CDR3 has 14 amino acids. V lost 7 bases and J 0 bases, leaving 16 bases between the germline ends. From germline, CDR1 is SQVTM and CDR2 ANQGSEA. The CDR3 reads CSAWTRAPSYEQYF. The CDR3 DNA follows: TGCAGCGCCTGGACACGGGCACCCTCCTACGAGCAGTACTTC.

This clonotype was seen more than once but under ten times. The rearrangement links TRBV7-2 to TRBJ2-5; tentative D call: TRBD1 (6 bases). The CDR3 covers 13 residues. Trimming pared 3 bases from V and 7 bases from J, leaving 12 bases between. Per the germline V gene, CDR1 is SGHTA and CDR2 is FQGNSA. CDR3 in amino acids: CASSFTGKATQYF. CDR3 bases: TGTGCCAGCAGCTTCACAGGGAAGGCGACCCAGTACTTC.

The V and J genes are TRBV7-2 and TRBJ2-1, with D tentatively TRBD1 or TRBD2 (5 bases each). Trimming removed 8 bases at V and 12 bases at J, with 8 bases between. The germline V gene encodes CDR1 SGHTA and CDR2 FQGNSA. The length of the CDR3 is 9 residues. The CDR3 region is CASGTTQFF. For the CDR3, the DNA is TGTGCCAGCGGGACCACGCAGTTCTTC.